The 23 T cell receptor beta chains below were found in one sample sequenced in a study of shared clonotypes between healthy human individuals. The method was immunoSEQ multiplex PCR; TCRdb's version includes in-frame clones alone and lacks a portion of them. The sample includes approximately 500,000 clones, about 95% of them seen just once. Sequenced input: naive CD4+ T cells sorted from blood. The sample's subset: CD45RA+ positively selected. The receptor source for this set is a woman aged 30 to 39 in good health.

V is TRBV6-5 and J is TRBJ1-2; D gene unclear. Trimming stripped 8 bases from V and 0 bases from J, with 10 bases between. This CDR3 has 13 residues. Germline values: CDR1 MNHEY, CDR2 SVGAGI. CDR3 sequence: CASVKGPNYGYTF. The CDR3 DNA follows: TGTGCCAGCGTAAAGGGTCCTAACTATGGCTACACCTTC.

CDR3 nucleotides: TGTGCCAGCAGCTTGCCCAACATGAACACTGAAGCTTTCTTT. Its translation is CASSLPNMNTEAFF. V and J are TRBV7-9 and TRBJ1-1; no reliable D call. The germline CDR1 and CDR2 sequences are SEHNR and FQNEAQ (reference sequence). The CDR3 sequence is 14 residues long. The ends were cut back, 3 bases at V and 0 bases at J, with 8 bases in the middle.

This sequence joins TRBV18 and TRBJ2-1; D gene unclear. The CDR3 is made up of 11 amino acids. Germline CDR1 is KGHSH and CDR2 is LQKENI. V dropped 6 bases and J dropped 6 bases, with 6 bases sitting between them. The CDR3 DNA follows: TGTGCCAGCTCGGGAATCAATGAGCAGTTCTTC. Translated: CASSGINEQFF.

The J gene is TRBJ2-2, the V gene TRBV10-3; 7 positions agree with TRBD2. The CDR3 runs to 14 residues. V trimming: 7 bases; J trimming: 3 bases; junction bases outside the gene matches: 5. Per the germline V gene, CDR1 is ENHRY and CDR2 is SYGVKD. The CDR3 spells CAIMASGHTGELFF. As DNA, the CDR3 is TGTGCCATCATGGCTAGCGGCCACACCGGGGAGCTGTTTTTT.

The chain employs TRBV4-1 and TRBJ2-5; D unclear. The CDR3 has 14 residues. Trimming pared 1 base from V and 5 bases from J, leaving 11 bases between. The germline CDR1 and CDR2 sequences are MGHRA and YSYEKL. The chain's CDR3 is CASSQAVLTETQYF. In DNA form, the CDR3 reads TGCGCCAGCAGCCAAGCCGTTCTTACGGAGACCCAGTACTTC.

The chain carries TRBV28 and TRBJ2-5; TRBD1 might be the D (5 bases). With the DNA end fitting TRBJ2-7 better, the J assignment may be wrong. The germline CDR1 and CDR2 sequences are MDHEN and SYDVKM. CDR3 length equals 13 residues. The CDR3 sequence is CASRKDSQDEQYF. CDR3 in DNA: TGTGCCAGCAGGAAAGACAGTCAGGACGAGCAGTACTTC.

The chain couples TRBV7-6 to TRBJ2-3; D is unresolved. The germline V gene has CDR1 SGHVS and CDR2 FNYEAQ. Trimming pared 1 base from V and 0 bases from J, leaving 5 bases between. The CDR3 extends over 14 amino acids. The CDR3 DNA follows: TGTGCCAGCAGCTTAGTACAGAGCACAGATACGCAGTATTTT. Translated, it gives CASSLVQSTDTQYF.

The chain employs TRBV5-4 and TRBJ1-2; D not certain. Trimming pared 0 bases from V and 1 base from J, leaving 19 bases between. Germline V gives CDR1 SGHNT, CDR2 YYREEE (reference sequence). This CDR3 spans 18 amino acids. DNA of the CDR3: TGTGCCAGCAGCTTGGTAGCGGGCCTAGCGGATTTTAACTATGGCTACACCTTC. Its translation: CASSLVAGLADFNYGYTF.

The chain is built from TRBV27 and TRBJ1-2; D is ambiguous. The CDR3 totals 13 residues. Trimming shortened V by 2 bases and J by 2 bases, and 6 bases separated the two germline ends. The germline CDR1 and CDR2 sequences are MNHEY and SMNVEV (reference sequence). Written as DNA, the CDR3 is TGTGCCAGCAGTTTACGTCAGAACTATGGCTACACCTTC. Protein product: CASSLRQNYGYTF.

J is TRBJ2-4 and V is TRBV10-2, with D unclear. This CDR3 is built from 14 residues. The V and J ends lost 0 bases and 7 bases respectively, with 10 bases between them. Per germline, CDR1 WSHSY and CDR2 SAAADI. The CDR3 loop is CASSESGVWNIQYF. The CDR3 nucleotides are TGCGCCAGCAGTGAGTCCGGTGTCTGGAACATTCAGTACTTC.

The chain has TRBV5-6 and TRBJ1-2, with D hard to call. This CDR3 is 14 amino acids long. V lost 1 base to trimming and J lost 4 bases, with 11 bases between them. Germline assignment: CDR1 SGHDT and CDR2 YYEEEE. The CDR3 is CASSLSAGRYGYTF. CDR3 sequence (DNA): TGTGCCAGCAGCTTGTCGGCGGGCCGCTATGGCTACACCTTC.

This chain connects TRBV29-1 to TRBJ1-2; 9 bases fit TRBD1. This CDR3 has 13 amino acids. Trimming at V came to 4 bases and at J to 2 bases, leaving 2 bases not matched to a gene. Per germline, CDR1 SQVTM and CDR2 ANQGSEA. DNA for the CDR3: TGCAGCGTTGGGGGGACAGGGAACTATGGCTACACCTTC. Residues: CSVGGTGNYGYTF. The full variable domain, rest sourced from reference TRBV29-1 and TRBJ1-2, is SAVISQKPSRDICQRGTSLTIQCQVDSQVTMMFWYRQQPGQSLTLIATANQGSEATYESGFVIDKFPISRPNLTFSTLTVSNMSPEDSSIYLCSVGGTGNYGYTFGSGTRLTVV.

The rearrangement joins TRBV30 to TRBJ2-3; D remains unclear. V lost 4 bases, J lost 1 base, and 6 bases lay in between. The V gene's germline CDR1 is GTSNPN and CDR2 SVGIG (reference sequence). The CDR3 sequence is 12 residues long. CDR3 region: CAWIERTDTQYF. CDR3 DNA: TGTGCCTGGATCGAGCGCACAGATACGCAGTATTTT.

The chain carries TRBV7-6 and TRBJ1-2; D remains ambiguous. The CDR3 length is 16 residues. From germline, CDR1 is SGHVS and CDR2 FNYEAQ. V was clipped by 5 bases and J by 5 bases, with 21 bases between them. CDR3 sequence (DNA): TGTGCCAGCAGCAGCGCGGTTGAATCTCGAAAGTATGGCTACACCTTC. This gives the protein CASSSAVESRKYGYTF.

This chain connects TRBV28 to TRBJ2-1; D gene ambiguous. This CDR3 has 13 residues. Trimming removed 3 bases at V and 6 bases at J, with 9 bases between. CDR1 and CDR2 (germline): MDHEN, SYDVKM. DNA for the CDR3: TGTGCCAGCAGTTTCGTACACTTCAATGAGCAGTTCTTC. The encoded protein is CASSFVHFNEQFF.

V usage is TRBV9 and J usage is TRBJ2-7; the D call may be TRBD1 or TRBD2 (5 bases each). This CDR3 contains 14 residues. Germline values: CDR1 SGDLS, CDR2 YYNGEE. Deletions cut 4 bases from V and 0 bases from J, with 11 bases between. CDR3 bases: TGTGCCAGCAGCCCACGGGACGACTCCTACGAGCAGTACTTC. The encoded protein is CASSPRDDSYEQYF.

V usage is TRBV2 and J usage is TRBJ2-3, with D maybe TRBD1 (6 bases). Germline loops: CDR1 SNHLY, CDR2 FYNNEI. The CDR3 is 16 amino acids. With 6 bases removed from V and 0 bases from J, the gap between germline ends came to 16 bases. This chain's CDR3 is CASRVLRQASTDTQYF. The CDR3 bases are TGTGCCAGCAGAGTTTTACGACAGGCTAGCACAGATACGCAGTATTTT.

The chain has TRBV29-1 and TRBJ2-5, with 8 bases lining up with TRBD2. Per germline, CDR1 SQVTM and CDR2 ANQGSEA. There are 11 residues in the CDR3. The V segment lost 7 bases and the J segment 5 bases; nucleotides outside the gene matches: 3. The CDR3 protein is CSAGGEETQYF. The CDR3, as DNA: TGCAGCGCCGGGGGGGAGGAGACCCAGTACTTC. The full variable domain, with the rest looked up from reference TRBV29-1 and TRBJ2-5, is SAVISQKPSRDICQRGTSLTIQCQVDSQVTMMFWYRQQPGQSLTLIATANQGSEATYESGFVIDKFPISRPNLTFSTLTVSNMSPEDSSIYLCSAGGEETQYFGPGTRLLVL.

CDR3 nucleotides: TGTGCCAGCAGTGATCCTGGACAGATATCTGGGGCCAACGTCCTGACTTTC. It encodes CASSDPGQISGANVLTF. The rearrangement uses TRBV6-1 and TRBJ2-6; D might be TRBD1 (6 bases). Per germline, CDR1 MNHNS and CDR2 SASEGT. The germline V and J ends were trimmed by 3 bases and 1 base, with 13 bases remaining between them. The CDR3 spans 17 residues.

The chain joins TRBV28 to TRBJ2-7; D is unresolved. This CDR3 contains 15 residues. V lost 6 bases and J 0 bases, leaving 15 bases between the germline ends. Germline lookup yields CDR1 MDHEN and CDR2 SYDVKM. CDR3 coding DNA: TGTGCCAGCAGCCCCGCGACTTATAGCTCCTACGAGCAGTACTTC. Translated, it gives CASSPATYSSYEQYF.

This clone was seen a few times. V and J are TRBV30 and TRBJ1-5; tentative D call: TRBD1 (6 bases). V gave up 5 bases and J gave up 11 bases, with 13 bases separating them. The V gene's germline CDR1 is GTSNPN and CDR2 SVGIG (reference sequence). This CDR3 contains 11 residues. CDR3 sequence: CAWGGQSAQHF. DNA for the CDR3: TGTGCCTGGGGGGGACAATCGGCCCAGCATTTT.

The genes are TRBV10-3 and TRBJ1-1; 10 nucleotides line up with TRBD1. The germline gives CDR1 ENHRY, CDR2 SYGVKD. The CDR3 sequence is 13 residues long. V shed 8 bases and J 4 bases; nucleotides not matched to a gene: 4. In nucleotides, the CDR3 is TGTGCCATCTCTCGGACAGGGGGCACTGAAGCTTTCTTT. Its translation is CAISRTGGTEAFF.

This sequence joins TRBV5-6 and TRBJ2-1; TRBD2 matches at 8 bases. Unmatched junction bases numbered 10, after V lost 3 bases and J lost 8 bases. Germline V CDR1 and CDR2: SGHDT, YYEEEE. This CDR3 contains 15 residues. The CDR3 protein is CASSSKSGSGDEQFF. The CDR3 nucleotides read TGTGCCAGCAGCTCCAAGAGCGGGAGTGGAGATGAGCAGTTCTTC. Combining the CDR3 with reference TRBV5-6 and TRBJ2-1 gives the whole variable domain DAGVTQSPTHLIKTRGQQVTLRCSPKSGHDTVSWYQQALGQGPQFIFQYYEEEERQRGNFPDRFSGHQFPNYSSELNVNALLLGDSALYLCASSSKSGSGDEQFFGPGTRLTVL.